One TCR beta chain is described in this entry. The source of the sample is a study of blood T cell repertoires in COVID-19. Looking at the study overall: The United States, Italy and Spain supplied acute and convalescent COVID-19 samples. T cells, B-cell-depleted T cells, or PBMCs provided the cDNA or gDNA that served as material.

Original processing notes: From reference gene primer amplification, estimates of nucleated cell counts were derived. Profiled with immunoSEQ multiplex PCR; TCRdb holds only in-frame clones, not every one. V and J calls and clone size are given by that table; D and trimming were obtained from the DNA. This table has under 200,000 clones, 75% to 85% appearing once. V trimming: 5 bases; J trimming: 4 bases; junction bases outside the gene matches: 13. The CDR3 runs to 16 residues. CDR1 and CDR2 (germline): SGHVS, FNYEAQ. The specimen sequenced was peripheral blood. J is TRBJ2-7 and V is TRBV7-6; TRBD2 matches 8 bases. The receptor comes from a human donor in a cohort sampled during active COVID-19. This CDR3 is CASSRIPGGVEYEQYF. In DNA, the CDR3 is TGTGCCAGCAGCCGAATCCCGGGGGGGGTGGAGTACGAGCAGTACTTC.